A single sample gave rise to the 23 T cell receptor beta chains below, sequenced in a study of cytomegalovirus exposure and HLA in healthy donors. This PCR relied on a set of 60 Vbeta primers and 13 Jbeta primers. Data came from immunoSEQ multiplex PCR; TCRdb stores just in-frame clones and leaves some out. The table lists some 120,000 clones, 79% of them singletons. Sequencing used PBMCs. The receptors stem from a woman aged 18-29 years in good health and CMV-seropositive.

The chain combines TRBV11-3 with TRBJ1-1; D ambiguous. This CDR3 is built from 14 residues. The germline gives CDR1 SGHNT, CDR2 YENEEA. The V end lost 7 bases, the J end lost 1 base, and 13 bases lay between the germline ends. CDR3 residues: CASTPNPENTEAFF. CDR3 sequence (DNA): TGTGCCAGCACCCCAAACCCAGAGAACACTGAAGCTTTCTTT.

The chain recombines TRBV10-3 with TRBJ2-7; D remains ambiguous. Trimming removed 0 bases at V and 3 bases at J, with 9 bases between. Germline loops: CDR1 ENHRY, CDR2 SYGVKD. The CDR3 loop spans 14 amino acids. CDR3 sequence reads: CAISESVPGYEQYF. CDR3 bases: TGTGCCATCAGTGAGTCGGTCCCGGGCTACGAGCAGTACTTC.

The chain has TRBV5-1 and TRBJ2-3, with 8 nucleotides matching TRBD1. The germline gives CDR1 SGHRS, CDR2 YFSETQ. The CDR3 contains 15 residues. V lost 4 bases, J lost 6 bases, and 10 bases stayed unmatched. For the CDR3, the DNA is TGCGCCAGCAGCGGACAGGGAGCCACCGGGGATACGCAGTATTTT. Its protein product is CASSGQGATGDTQYF.

The chain has TRBV5-1 and TRBJ2-5; 10 bases match TRBD2. The V gene's germline CDR1 is SGHRS and CDR2 YFSETQ. This CDR3 is built from 15 residues. V shed 4 bases and J 5 bases; nucleotides not matched to a gene: 8. The CDR3 DNA reads TGCGCCAGCAGCACGGAGTCTAGCGGGAGTGAGACCCAGTACTTC. Protein: CASSTESSGSETQYF.

The rearrangement links TRBV10-3 to TRBJ1-1, with TRBD1 matching 8 bases. There are 15 residues in the CDR3. The V segment lost 3 bases and the J segment 3 bases; nucleotides outside the gene matches: 6. In germline, CDR1 is ENHRY, CDR2 SYGVKD. DNA of the CDR3: TGTGCCATCAGTGACAAACAGGGGGGAGACACTGAAGCTTTCTTT. Translating it yields CAISDKQGGDTEAFF.

V usage is TRBV5-6 and J usage is TRBJ1-5; D unclear. V lost 2 bases to trimming and J lost 0 bases, with 6 bases between them. CDR3 length: 14 residues. Germline V gives CDR1 SGHDT, CDR2 YYEEEE. This chain's CDR3 is CASSLGGSNQPQHF. CDR3 sequence (DNA): TGTGCCAGCAGCTTAGGAGGTAGCAATCAGCCCCAGCATTTT.

The rearrangement uses TRBV7-2 and TRBJ2-3; D is possibly TRBD1 (5 bases). This CDR3 region has 13 residues. V was clipped by 5 bases and J by 4 bases, with 10 bases between them. Germline-derived CDR1 and CDR2 are SGHTA and FQGNSA. The CDR3 coding sequence is TGTGCCAGCAGCAAGCTCAGGGCAGATACGCAGTATTTT. It is translated as CASSKLRADTQYF.

This sequence joins TRBV12-5 and TRBJ2-5; 11 bases fit TRBD2. The J call may be in error: the DNA end matches TRBJ2-7 better. The CDR3 totals 18 residues. Germline V CDR1 and CDR2: LGHNT, FRNRAP. CDR3: CASGLVPEPGLAVYEQYF. The CDR3 nucleotides read TGTGCTAGTGGTTTGGTACCCGAGCCGGGACTAGCGGTCTACGAGCAGTACTTC.

The gene calls are TRBV6-5 and TRBJ2-4, with 9 bases identical to TRBD1. J gave up 4 bases and V 10 bases, and 5 bases lay outside the gene matches. Germline-derived CDR1 and CDR2 are MNHEY and SVGAGI. CDR3 size: 13 residues. CDR3 nucleotide sequence: TGTGCCATCTTAGACAGGGGGAAAAACATTCAGTACTTC. Protein: CAILDRGKNIQYF.

The chain recombines TRBV2 with TRBJ1-1; tentative D call: TRBD1 (5 bases). CDR3 length equals 14 residues. The V end was cut by 9 bases, the J end by 5 bases, with 19 bases between. Germline CDR1 and CDR2: SNHLY and FYNNEI. The CDR3 here is CASGQEAAGTEAFF. The CDR3 DNA sequence: TGTGCCAGTGGACAAGAGGCAGCCGGGACTGAAGCTTTCTTT.

The chain employs TRBV30 and TRBJ2-3; 13 nucleotides match TRBD2. The germline CDR1 and CDR2 sequences are GTSNPN and SVGIG (reference sequence). This CDR3 comprises 15 residues. With V trimmed by 2 bases and J by 9 bases, 8 bases remained unmatched. The CDR3 sequence: CAWSRTRLAGGTQYF. The CDR3 DNA reads TGTGCCTGGAGTCGAACCCGACTAGCGGGAGGCACGCAGTATTTT.

V is TRBV10-1 and J is TRBJ2-3, with 8 bases fitting TRBD2. This CDR3 is built from 16 residues. The V and J ends lost 8 bases and 5 bases, in that order; junction bases with no gene match: 15. In germline, CDR1 is WNHNN, CDR2 SYGVQD (reference sequence). The CDR3 coding sequence is TGCGCCAGCCGAAGACTAGCGCGATCGGGCCTAGATACGCAGTATTTT. Residues: CASRRLARSGLDTQYF.

This chain links TRBV10-1 with TRBJ2-1; TRBD2 agrees at 14 bases. The CDR3 contains 15 residues. V trimming: 2 bases; J trimming: 7 bases; junction bases outside the gene matches: 1. CDR1 and CDR2 from the germline V gene are WNHNN and SYGVQD (reference sequence). CDR3 bases: TGCGCCAGCAGTGAGGGACTAGCGGGAGGAAATGAGCAGTTCTTC. Protein sequence: CASSEGLAGGNEQFF.

The chain couples TRBV5-1 to TRBJ2-5; 7 positions agree with TRBD1. Germline loops: CDR1 SGHRS, CDR2 YFSETQ. The V and J ends lost 3 bases and 2 bases, in that order; junction bases with no gene match: 1. The CDR3 extends over 13 amino acids. CDR3 bases: TGCGCCAGCAGCTGGGACAGTCAAGAGACCCAGTACTTC. Protein product: CASSWDSQETQYF.

J is TRBJ1-5 and V is TRBV7-6; the match to TRBD1 covers 8 bases. Germline assignment: CDR1 SGHVS and CDR2 FNYEAQ. The CDR3 runs 15 residues. V trimming: 5 bases; J trimming: 0 bases; junction bases outside the gene matches: 3. CDR3: CASSQGQGSNQPQHF. CDR3 nucleotides: TGTGCCAGCAGCCAAGGACAGGGTAGCAATCAGCCCCAGCATTTT.

This clone was counted between two and nine times. The DNA for the CDR3 is TGTGCCAGCAGCTCCGGGGGAGGTTGGGACACTGAAGCTTTCTTT. Translation: CASSSGGGWDTEAFF. The V call is TRBV7-3, the J call TRBJ1-1; tentatively, D is TRBD1 (5 bases). The V and J ends lost 4 bases and 3 bases respectively, with 15 bases between them. This CDR3 is built from 15 residues. The germline CDR1 and CDR2 sequences are SGHTA and FQGTGA. The whole variable domain, filled in from reference TRBV7-3 and TRBJ1-1, reads GAGVSQTPSNKVTEKGKYVELRCDPISGHTALYWYRQSLGQGPEFLIYFQGTGAADDSGLPNDRFFAVRPEGSVSTLKIQRTERGDSAVYLCASSSGGGWDTEAFFGQGTRLTVV.

The rearrangement uses TRBV30 and TRBJ2-5, with TRBD2 matching over 7 bases. With 3 bases clipped from V and 5 bases from J, the junction kept 12 bases outside the gene matches. The CDR3 has 15 residues. Germline V lookup: CDR1 GTSNPN, CDR2 SVGIG (reference sequence). The CDR3 protein is CAWSPRTRGGETQYF. CDR3 coding DNA: TGTGCCTGGAGCCCTCGGACACGGGGAGGGGAGACCCAGTACTTC.

The gene calls are TRBV10-3 and TRBJ2-5, with TRBD2 as a possible D gene (6 bases). V was shortened by 5 bases and J by 4 bases, with 14 bases between the two germline ends. CDR1 and CDR2 from the germline V gene are ENHRY and SYGVKD. The CDR3 loop spans 14 amino acids. The CDR3 nucleotides read TGTGCCATCAGTCCGTCGCGGGACGGAGAGACCCAGTACTTC. Translating gives CAISPSRDGETQYF.

This clone was counted a few times. V usage is TRBV6-1 and J usage is TRBJ1-2, with 8 bases that match TRBD1. CDR1 and CDR2 (germline): MNHNS, SASEGT. The trim removed 7 bases at V and 8 bases at J, leaving 15 bases unmatched. The CDR3 totals 15 residues. CDR3 sequence reads: CASNMGGQGNLGYTF. The CDR3 DNA is TGTGCCAGCAACATGGGTGGACAGGGAAATCTGGGCTACACCTTC.

V gene TRBV19 combines with J gene TRBJ2-7; 7 bases match TRBD1. This CDR3 has 12 amino acids. CDR1 LNHDA and CDR2 SQIVND come from the germline V gene (reference sequence). V shed 6 bases, J shed 3 bases, and the junction held 2 bases outside the gene matches. Here the CDR3 reads CASSTGDYEQYF. The CDR3 DNA follows: TGTGCCAGTAGCACAGGGGACTACGAGCAGTACTTC.

The gene calls are TRBV5-1 and TRBJ1-1; weak D call: TRBD1 (5 bases). The CDR3 is made up of 13 amino acids. Trimming removed 2 bases at V and 2 bases at J, with 7 bases between. CDR1 is SGHRS, CDR2 YFSETQ, per germline. The CDR3 reads CASSFDRNTEAFF. In DNA, the CDR3 is TGCGCCAGCAGCTTCGACAGAAACACTGAAGCTTTCTTT.

The table lists this clone with a count of one. The chain uses TRBV7-2 and TRBJ2-7; 12 nucleotides agree with TRBD2. This CDR3 has 15 amino acids. J gave up 5 bases and V 5 bases, and 7 bases lay outside the gene matches. In germline, CDR1 is SGHTA, CDR2 FQGNSA. The DNA of the CDR3 is TGTGCCAGCAGCCCGACTAGCGGGAGCCTCGACGAGCAGTACTTC. Translated: CASSPTSGSLDEQYF.

The genes are TRBV7-3 and TRBJ2-1, with D perhaps matching TRBD2 (6 bases). With 4 bases removed from V and 5 bases from J, the gap between germline ends came to 12 bases. This CDR3 region has 14 residues. Looked up from germline, CDR1 is SGHTA and CDR2 is FQGTGA. The CDR3 DNA reads TGTGCCAGCAGCTCCTCTAGGGAGGACAATGAGCAGTTCTTC. Protein: CASSSSREDNEQFF.